Below are 24 T cell receptor beta chains sequenced from a single sample in a study of cytomegalovirus exposure and HLA in healthy donors. With 60 Vbeta and 13 Jbeta primers, the PCR was carried out. Produced via immunoSEQ multiplex PCR; TCRdb's table is partial and in-frame only. Here the sample spans approximately 130,000 clones, about 85% being singletons. The specimen sequenced was PBMCs. These receptors were collected from a woman younger than 45 in good health and CMV-seropositive.

This clone turned up a few times. The chain couples TRBV11-2 to TRBJ1-1, with a possible D match to TRBD1 (6 bases). The CDR3 loop spans 13 amino acids. V shed 3 bases and J shed 10 bases, with 15 bases lying between them. Per germline, CDR1 SGHAT and CDR2 FQNNGV. CDR3: CASSFTGGALAFF. Here the CDR3 DNA reads TGTGCCAGCAGCTTTACTGGGGGGGCTTTAGCTTTCTTT.

A word on this clone: A junction end diverges from the germline sequence, so it may reflect a read error. The chain combines TRBV11-2 with TRBJ2-7; D possibly corresponds to TRBD2 (5 bases). This CDR3 spans 13 amino acids. The germline gives CDR1 SGHAT, CDR2 FQNNGV. The CDR3 here is CASSFDPGTVLFF. CDR3 bases: TGTGCCAGCAGCTTTGACCCGGGAACCGTTCTATTCTTC.

This clone was observed once. The chain joins TRBV9 to TRBJ2-5, with TRBD1 identical over 12 bases. The CDR3 spans 16 residues. V shed 5 bases and J 4 bases; nucleotides not matched to a gene: 9. Per the germline V gene, CDR1 is SGDLS and CDR2 is YYNGEE. The CDR3 loop reads CASRSPGQGAGETQYF. DNA for the CDR3: TGTGCCAGCAGATCGCCGGGACAGGGGGCAGGAGAGACCCAGTACTTC.

The rearrangement links TRBV7-3 to TRBJ1-3, with 7 bases that match TRBD1. The germline gives CDR1 SGHTA, CDR2 FQGTGA. V gave up 5 bases and J gave up 0 bases; unmatched junction bases: 4. CDR3 length: 15 residues. The CDR3 bases are TGTGCCAGCAGCATTCAGGGGGGCTCTGGAAACACCATATATTTT. The encoded protein is CASSIQGGSGNTIYF.

The genes are TRBV2 and TRBJ2-7; D not resolved. Germline V CDR1 and CDR2: SNHLY, FYNNEI. V shed 2 bases and J shed 1 base, with 3 bases lying between them. This CDR3 contains 12 residues. This CDR3 is CASSEQSYEQYF. The CDR3 DNA sequence: TGTGCCAGCAGTGAACAGTCCTACGAGCAGTACTTC.

V usage is TRBV6-5 and J usage is TRBJ1-1; D ambiguous. V lost 2 bases and J lost 1, with 11 bases in between. The CDR3 has 15 amino acids. The germline V gene has CDR1 MNHEY and CDR2 SVGAGI. CDR3 sequence: CASSYQRQGNTEAFF. CDR3 nucleotide sequence: TGTGCCAGCAGTTACCAAAGACAAGGGAACACTGAAGCTTTCTTT.

This chain connects TRBV6-1 to TRBJ1-5; unclear D gene. CDR3 length: 17 amino acids. Trimming removed 3 bases from V and 0 bases from J, with 15 bases in between. Germline-derived CDR1 and CDR2 are MNHNS and SASEGT. CDR3 amino acids: CASSEQAGSYSNQPQHF. In DNA form, the CDR3 reads TGTGCCAGCAGTGAGCAGGCGGGAAGTTATAGCAATCAGCCCCAGCATTTT.

This clone was found once. The chain carries TRBV9 and TRBJ2-2; 7 nucleotides align to TRBD2. The CDR3 has 16 amino acids. Germline lookup yields CDR1 SGDLS and CDR2 YYNGEE. The junction had 10 bases not matched to a gene; V was cut back by 3 bases and J by 5 bases. CDR3 DNA sequence: TGTGCCAGCAGCGCGGGGGGAGCCCCAGGGACCGGGGAGCTGTTTTTT. It is translated as CASSAGGAPGTGELFF.

The chain has TRBV7-3 and TRBJ2-5; TRBD2 matches 7 bases. Unmatched junction bases numbered 7, after V lost 3 bases and J lost 6 bases. CDR3 length: 14 residues. Germline assignment: CDR1 SGHTA and CDR2 FQGTGA. The DNA of the CDR3 is TGTGCCAGCAGCTTGGGGGGGGTAGTGAAGACCCAGTACTTC. Translation gives CASSLGGVVKTQYF.

In this sample, this clone turned up a few times. V usage is TRBV5-4 and J usage is TRBJ1-1; weak D call: TRBD1 (6 bases). Germline loops: CDR1 SGHNT, CDR2 YYREEE (reference sequence). This CDR3 spans 16 amino acids. The V and J ends lost 0 bases and 0 bases respectively, with 12 bases between them. The CDR3 DNA reads TGTGCCAGCAGCTTGGAACAGGGTACAATGAACACTGAAGCTTTCTTT. Amino acid sequence: CASSLEQGTMNTEAFF.

This clone appeared a single time. The gene calls are TRBV10-3 and TRBJ2-1, with 9 nucleotides matching TRBD2. J gave up 5 bases and V 11 bases, and 10 bases lay outside the gene matches. Germline lookup yields CDR1 ENHRY and CDR2 SYGVKD. The CDR3 extends over 14 amino acids. CDR3 protein: CASGREGLNNEQFF. The DNA for the CDR3 is TGTGCCTCGGGGCGGGAGGGCCTCAACAATGAGCAGTTCTTC.

This chain connects TRBV6-5 to TRBJ2-5; 13 bases map to TRBD2. The J call could be wrong; TRBJ2-7 is a better fit for the DNA end. Germline CDR1 reads MNHEY; CDR2 reads SVGAGI. This CDR3 spans 15 amino acids. The CDR3 DNA sequence: TGTGCCAGCAGTTCCCCGACTAGCGGGAGGAACGAGCAGTACTTC. Translating it yields CASSSPTSGRNEQYF.

The chain links TRBV11-1 to TRBJ1-5; the D is unclear. Germline CDR1 reads SGHAT; CDR2 reads FQDESV (reference sequence). Between the trimmed V and J ends, which lost 5 bases and 5 bases, there was a span of 10 bases. The length of the CDR3 is 13 residues. The CDR3 reads CASSLERDQPQHF. The CDR3 DNA reads TGTGCCAGCAGCCTCGAGAGGGATCAGCCCCAGCATTTT.

The rearrangement uses TRBV10-3 and TRBJ2-7; possible D gene TRBD1, 6 bases. CDR3 length: 16 residues. The germline V gene encodes CDR1 ENHRY and CDR2 SYGVKD. Trimming shortened V by 4 bases and J by 7 bases, and 23 bases separated the two germline ends. This chain's CDR3 is CAISGDLVRGPGEQYF. In DNA form, the CDR3 reads TGTGCCATCAGTGGTGATTTAGTCAGGGGCCCTGGGGAGCAGTACTTC.

The chain has TRBV6-5 and TRBJ1-1; 7 nucleotides line up with TRBD1. The V segment lost 2 bases and the J segment 4 bases; nucleotides outside the gene matches: 7. The CDR3 loop spans 15 amino acids. Germline V gene lookup returns CDR1 MNHEY and CDR2 SVGAGI. CDR3 bases: TGTGCCAGCAGTTACGTCCCAACAGGGGCCACTGAAGCTTTCTTT. Its translation: CASSYVPTGATEAFF.

Worth noting for this clone: The same CDR3 also results from other DNA sequences found in this sample. The chain carries TRBV9 and TRBJ2-7, with D uncertain. V gave up 0 bases and J gave up 0 bases, with 7 bases separating them. The germline gives CDR1 SGDLS, CDR2 YYNGEE. The CDR3 has 14 amino acids. The CDR3 DNA follows: TGTGCCAGCAGCGTAGGCGCGAGCTCCTACGAGCAGTACTTC. Amino acid sequence: CASSVGASSYEQYF.

This clone has only a few counts. J is TRBJ1-4 and V is TRBV5-1; tentative D call: TRBD1 (6 bases). V shed 5 bases and J shed 4 bases, with 12 bases lying between them. Germline V lookup: CDR1 SGHRS, CDR2 YFSETQ. CDR3 length: 14 residues. CDR3 coding DNA: TGCGCCAGCAGACTGGACAGCTTTAATGAAAAACTGTTTTTT. It yields the protein CASRLDSFNEKLFF.

The chain employs TRBV5-4 and TRBJ1-2; 7 nucleotides match TRBD1. Germline V gene data show CDR1 as SGHNT and CDR2 as YYREEE (reference sequence). The CDR3 totals 14 residues. The ends lost 4 bases at V and 7 bases at J; junction bases unmatched: 10. CDR3 sequence reads: CASSLMGQSAGYTF. Here the CDR3 DNA reads TGTGCCAGCAGCCTCATGGGACAGTCAGCTGGCTACACCTTC.

The rearrangement joins TRBV9 to TRBJ1-4; no reliable D call. V shed 7 bases and J shed 8 bases, with 15 bases lying between them. The germline gives CDR1 SGDLS, CDR2 YYNGEE. The CDR3 spans 13 residues. The CDR3 DNA reads TGTGCCAGCGGGCCACCAGCCCCAGAAAAACTGTTTTTT. Its translation: CASGPPAPEKLFF.

This chain joins TRBV20-1 and TRBJ2-7, with D unresolved. The CDR3 loop spans 11 amino acids. Trimming removed 2 bases at V and 7 bases at J, with 9 bases between. CDR1 DFQATT and CDR2 SNEGSKA come from the germline V gene (reference sequence). CDR3 protein: CSARLVEEQYF. In DNA, the CDR3 is TGCAGTGCTAGACTAGTGGAGGAGCAGTACTTC.

This CDR3 is CASSLTGEGNQPQHF. The CDR3, as DNA: TGTGCCAGCAGCTTGACAGGGGAAGGCAATCAGCCCCAGCATTTT. The J gene is TRBJ1-5, the V gene TRBV5-6; 7 bases agree with TRBD1. V trimming: 1 base; J trimming: 2 bases; junction bases outside the gene matches: 3. CDR1 SGHDT and CDR2 YYEEEE come from the germline V gene. CDR3 length: 15 amino acids.

This sequence joins TRBV19 and TRBJ2-7; tentatively, D is TRBD2 (6 bases). The germline V gene has CDR1 LNHDA and CDR2 SQIVND (reference sequence). The V end lost 5 bases, the J end lost 0 bases, and 8 bases lay between the germline ends. The CDR3 sequence is 13 residues long. The CDR3 nucleotides are TGTGCCAGTAGTCTCGGGGGCTCCTACGAGCAGTACTTC. Translating gives CASSLGGSYEQYF.

The count of this clone is one. The rearrangement uses TRBV7-2 and TRBJ1-4; TRBD1 is a possible D gene (5 bases). Trimming shortened V by 4 bases and J by 3 bases, and 12 bases separated the two germline ends. Looked up from germline, CDR1 is SGHTA and CDR2 is FQGNSA. The CDR3 length is 15 residues. The CDR3 sequence is CASSSLLGANEKLFF. DNA of the CDR3: TGTGCCAGCAGCTCCCTGCTAGGGGCTAATGAAAAACTGTTTTTT.

This clone has a single count. The V call is TRBV27, the J call TRBJ2-3; TRBD1 is a possible D gene (6 bases). In germline, CDR1 is MNHEY, CDR2 SMNVEV (reference sequence). This CDR3 region has 16 residues. V dropped 3 bases and J dropped 1 base, with 14 bases sitting between them. DNA for the CDR3: TGTGCCAGCAGTTTTACAGGGTCGTCGCGCACAGATACGCAGTATTTT. Amino acid sequence: CASSFTGSSRTDTQYF.